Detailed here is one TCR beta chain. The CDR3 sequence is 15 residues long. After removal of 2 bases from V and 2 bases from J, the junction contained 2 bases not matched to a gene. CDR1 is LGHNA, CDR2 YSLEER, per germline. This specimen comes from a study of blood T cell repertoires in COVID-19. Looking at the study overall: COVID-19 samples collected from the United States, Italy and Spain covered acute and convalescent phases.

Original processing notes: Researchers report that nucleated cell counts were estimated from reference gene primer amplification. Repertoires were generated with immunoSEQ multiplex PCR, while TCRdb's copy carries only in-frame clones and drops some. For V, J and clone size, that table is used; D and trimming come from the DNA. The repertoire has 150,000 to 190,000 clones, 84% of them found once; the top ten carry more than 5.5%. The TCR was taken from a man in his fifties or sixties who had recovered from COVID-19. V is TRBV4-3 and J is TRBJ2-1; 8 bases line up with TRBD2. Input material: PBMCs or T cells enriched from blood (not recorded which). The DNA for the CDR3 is TGCGCCAGCAGCCAAATAGCGGGGACCTACAATGAGCAGTTCTTC. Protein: CASSQIAGTYNEQFF.